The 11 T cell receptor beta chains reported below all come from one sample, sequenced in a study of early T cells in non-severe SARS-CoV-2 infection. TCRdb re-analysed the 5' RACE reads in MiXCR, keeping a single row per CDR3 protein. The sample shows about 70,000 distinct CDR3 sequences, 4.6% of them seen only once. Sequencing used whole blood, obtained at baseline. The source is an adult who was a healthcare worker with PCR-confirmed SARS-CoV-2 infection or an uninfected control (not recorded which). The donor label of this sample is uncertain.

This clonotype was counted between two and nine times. The CDR3 is CASSDLGRANTEAFF. DNA for the CDR3: TGTGCCAGCAGTGATTTGGGCAGAGCGAACACTGAAGCTTTCTTT. The rearrangement links TRBV25-1 to TRBJ1-1, with D hard to call. The CDR3 has 15 residues. In germline, CDR1 is MGHDK, CDR2 SYGVNS. Trimming took 3 bases from V and 1 from J, leaving 12 bases between them.

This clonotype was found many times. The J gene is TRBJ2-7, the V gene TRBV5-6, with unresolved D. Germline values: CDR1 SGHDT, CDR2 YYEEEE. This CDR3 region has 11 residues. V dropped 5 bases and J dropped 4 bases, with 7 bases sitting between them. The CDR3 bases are TGTGCCAGCAGTCACCGTTACGAGCAGTACTTC. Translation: CASSHRYEQYF.

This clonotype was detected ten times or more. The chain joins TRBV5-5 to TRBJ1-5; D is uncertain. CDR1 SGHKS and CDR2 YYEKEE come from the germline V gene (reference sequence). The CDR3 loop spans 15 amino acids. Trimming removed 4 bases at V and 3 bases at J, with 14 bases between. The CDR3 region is CASSPGLTLNQPQHF. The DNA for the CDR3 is TGTGCCAGCAGCCCTGGGCTAACTCTCAATCAGCCCCAGCATTTT.

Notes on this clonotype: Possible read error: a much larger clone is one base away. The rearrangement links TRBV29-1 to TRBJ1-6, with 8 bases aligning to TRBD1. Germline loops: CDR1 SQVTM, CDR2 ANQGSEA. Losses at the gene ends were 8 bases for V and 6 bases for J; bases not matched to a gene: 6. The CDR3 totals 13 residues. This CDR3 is CSTGQGGNSPLHF. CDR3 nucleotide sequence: TGCAGCACCGGACAGGGTGGTAATTCACCCCTCCACTTT.

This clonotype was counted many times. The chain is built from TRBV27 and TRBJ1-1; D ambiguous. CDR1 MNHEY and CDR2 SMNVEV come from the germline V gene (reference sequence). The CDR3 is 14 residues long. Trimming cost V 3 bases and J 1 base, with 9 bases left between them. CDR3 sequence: CASSLSWKNTEAFF. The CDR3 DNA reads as TGTGCCAGCAGTTTGTCTTGGAAGAACACTGAAGCTTTCTTT.

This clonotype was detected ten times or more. The chain's CDR3 is CSVEGQGAYEQYF. DNA for the CDR3: TGCAGCGTTGAGGGACAGGGGGCCTACGAGCAGTACTTC. The rearrangement joins TRBV29-1 to TRBJ2-7; 11 bases fit TRBD1. The ends lost 3 bases at V and 2 bases at J; junction bases unmatched: 0. This CDR3 is 13 amino acids long. CDR1 is SQVTM and CDR2 is ANQGSEA in the germline V gene.

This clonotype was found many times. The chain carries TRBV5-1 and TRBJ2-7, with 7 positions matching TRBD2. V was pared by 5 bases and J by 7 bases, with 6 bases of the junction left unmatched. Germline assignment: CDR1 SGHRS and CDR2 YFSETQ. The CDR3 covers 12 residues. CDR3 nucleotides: TGCGCCAGCAGAGGGGAAGCGGGAGAGCAGTACTTC. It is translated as CASRGEAGEQYF.

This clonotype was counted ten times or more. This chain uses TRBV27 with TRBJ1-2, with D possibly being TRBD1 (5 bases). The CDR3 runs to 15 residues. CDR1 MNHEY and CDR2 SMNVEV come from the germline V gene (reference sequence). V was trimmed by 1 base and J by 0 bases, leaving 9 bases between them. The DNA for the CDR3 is TGTGCCAGCAGTTTATTGGGGCAAGCTAACTATGGCTACACCTTC. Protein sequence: CASSLLGQANYGYTF.

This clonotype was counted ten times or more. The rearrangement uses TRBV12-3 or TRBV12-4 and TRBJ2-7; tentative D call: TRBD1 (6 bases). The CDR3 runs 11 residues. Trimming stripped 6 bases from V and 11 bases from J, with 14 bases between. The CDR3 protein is CASSQTGIEYF. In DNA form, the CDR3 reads TGTGCCAGCAGCCAAACAGGGATCGAGTACTTC.

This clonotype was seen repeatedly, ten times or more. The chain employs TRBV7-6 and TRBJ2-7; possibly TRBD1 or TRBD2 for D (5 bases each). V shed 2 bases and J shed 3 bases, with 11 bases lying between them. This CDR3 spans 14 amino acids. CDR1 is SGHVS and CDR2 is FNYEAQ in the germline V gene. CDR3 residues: CASSLQGPYYEQYF. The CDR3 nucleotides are TGTGCCAGCAGCTTACAGGGACCCTACTACGAGCAGTACTTC.

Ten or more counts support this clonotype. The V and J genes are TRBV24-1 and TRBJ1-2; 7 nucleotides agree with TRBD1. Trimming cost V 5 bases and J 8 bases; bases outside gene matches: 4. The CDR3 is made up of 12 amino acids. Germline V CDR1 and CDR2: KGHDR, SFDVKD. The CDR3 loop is CATSGTGGGYTF. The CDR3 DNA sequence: TGTGCCACCAGTGGGACAGGAGGGGGCTACACCTTC.